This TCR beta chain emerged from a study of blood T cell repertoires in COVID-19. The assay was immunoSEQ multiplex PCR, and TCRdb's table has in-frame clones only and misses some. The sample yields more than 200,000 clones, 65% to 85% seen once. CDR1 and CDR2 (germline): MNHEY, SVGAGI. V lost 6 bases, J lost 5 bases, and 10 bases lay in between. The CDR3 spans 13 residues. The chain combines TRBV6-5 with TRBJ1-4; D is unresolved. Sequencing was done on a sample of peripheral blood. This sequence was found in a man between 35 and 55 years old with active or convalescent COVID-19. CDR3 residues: CASRVTYNEKLFF. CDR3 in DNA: TGTGCCAGCAGGGTAACATACAATGAAAAACTGTTTTTT.